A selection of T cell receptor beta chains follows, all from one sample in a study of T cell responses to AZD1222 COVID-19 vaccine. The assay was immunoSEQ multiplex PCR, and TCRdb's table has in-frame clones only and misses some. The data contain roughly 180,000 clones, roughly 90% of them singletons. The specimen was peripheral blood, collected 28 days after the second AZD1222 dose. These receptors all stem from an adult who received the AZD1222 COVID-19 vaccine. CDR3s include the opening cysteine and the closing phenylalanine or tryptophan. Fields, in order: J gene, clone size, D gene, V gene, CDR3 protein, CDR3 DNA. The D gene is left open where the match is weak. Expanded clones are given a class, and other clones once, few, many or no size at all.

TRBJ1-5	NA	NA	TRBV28	CASSFLGGGNQPQHF	TGTGCCAGCAGTTTTCTAGGAGGGGGCAATCAGCCCCAGCATTTT
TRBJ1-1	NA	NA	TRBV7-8	CASSLGNGVGTEAFF	TGTGCCAGCAGCTTAGGGAACGGGGTAGGGACTGAAGCTTTCTTT
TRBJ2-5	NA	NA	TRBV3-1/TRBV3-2	CASSPPLGYQETQYF	TGTGCCAGCAGCCCGCCCCTTGGGTACCAAGAGACCCAGTACTTC
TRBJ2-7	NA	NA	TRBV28	CASSSPGKSYEQYF	TGTGCCAGCAGTTCTCCAGGGAAATCCTACGAGCAGTACTTC
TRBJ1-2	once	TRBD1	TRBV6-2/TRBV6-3	CASSYRQGNLYGYTF	TGTGCCAGCAGTTACAGACAGGGGAATCTCTATGGCTACACCTTC
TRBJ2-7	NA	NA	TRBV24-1	CATSDSGQREQYF	TGTGCCACCAGTGATTCGGGACAACGGGAGCAGTACTTC
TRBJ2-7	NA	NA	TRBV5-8	CASSPPGYEQYF	TGTGCCAGCAGCCCTCCAGGTTACGAGCAGTACTTC
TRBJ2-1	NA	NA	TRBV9	CASSVRGNGGGGNEQFF	TGTGCCAGCAGCGTAAGAGGGAACGGCGGAGGGGGCAATGAGCAGTTCTTC
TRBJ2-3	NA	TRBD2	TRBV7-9	CASSSGLASTDTQYF	TGTGCCAGCAGCTCAGGACTAGCGAGCACAGATACGCAGTATTTT
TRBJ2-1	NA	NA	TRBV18	CASSPSEGRSYNEQFF	TGTGCCAGCTCACCATCAGAGGGGCGGTCCTACAATGAGCAGTTCTTC
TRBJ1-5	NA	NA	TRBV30	CAWSVWADQPQHF	TGTGCCTGGAGTGTATGGGCGGATCAGCCCCAGCATTTT
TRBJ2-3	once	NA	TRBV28	CASKSPGLGTDTQYF	TGTGCCAGCAAATCTCCGGGACTTGGCACAGATACGCAGTATTTT
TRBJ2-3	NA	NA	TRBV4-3	CASSKEVAGTRTDTQYF	TGCGCCAGCAGCAAAGAGGTGGCGGGGACTCGCACAGATACGCAGTATTTT
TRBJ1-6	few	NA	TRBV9	CASSVDYWPNSPLHF	TGTGCCAGCAGCGTTGACTACTGGCCGAATTCACCCCTCCACTTT
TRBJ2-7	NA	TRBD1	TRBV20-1	CSASGSGQGDEQYF	TGCAGTGCTAGTGGGTCGGGACAGGGTGATGAGCAGTACTTC
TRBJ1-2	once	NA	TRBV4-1	CASSRVIPGLLTYGYTF	TGCGCCAGCAGCCGAGTGATTCCGGGACTCTTGACTTATGGCTACACCTTC
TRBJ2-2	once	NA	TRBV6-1	CASSEAVVSGELFF	TGTGCCAGCAGTGAAGCTGTTGTGTCCGGGGAGCTGTTTTTT
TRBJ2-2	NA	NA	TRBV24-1	CATSPPGDTGELFF	TGTGCCACCAGTCCCCCAGGGGACACCGGGGAGCTGTTTTTT
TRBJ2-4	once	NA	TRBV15	CATSRDGLAKNIQYF	TGTGCCACCAGCAGAGATGGGCTAGCCAAAAACATTCAGTACTTC
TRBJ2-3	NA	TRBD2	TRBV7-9	CASSTPGLPEDTQYF	TGTGCCAGCAGCACTCCGGGACTACCAGAAGATACGCAGTATTTT
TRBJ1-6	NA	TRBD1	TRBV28	CASSPGQGSSNSPLHF	TGTGCCAGCAGTCCAGGACAGGGAAGCAGTAATTCACCCCTCCACTTT
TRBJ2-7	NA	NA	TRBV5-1	CASSGPVLNNPAREQYF	TGCGCCAGCAGCGGGCCTGTTCTGAATAACCCTGCTCGGGAGCAGTACTTC
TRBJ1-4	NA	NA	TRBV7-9	CASSLSYEKLFF	TGTGCCAGCAGCTTGTCATATGAAAAACTGTTTTTT
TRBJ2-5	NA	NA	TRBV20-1	CSAPRETQYF	TGCAGTGCCCCCCGAGAGACCCAGTACTTC
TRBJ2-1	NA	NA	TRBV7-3	CASSLMVYRGEQFF	TGTGCCAGCAGCTTAATGGTGTATCGGGGTGAGCAGTTCTTC
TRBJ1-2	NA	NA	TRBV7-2	CASSLAGTAYGGYTF	TGTGCCAGCAGCTTAGCCGGGACGGCTTATGGTGGCTACACCTTC
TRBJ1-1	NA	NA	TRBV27	CASSLSGVTEAFF	TGTGCCAGCAGTTTATCAGGGGTCACTGAAGCTTTCTTT
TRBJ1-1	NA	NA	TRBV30	CAWSPVQRVGMNTEAFF	TGTGCCTGGAGTCCCGTCCAAAGGGTGGGGATGAACACTGAAGCTTTCTTT
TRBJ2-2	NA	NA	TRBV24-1	CATSEIDSDANTGELFF	TGTGCCACCAGTGAGATCGACAGCGACGCGAACACCGGGGAGCTGTTTTTT
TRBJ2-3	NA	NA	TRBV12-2	CARPLSSLAPRADTQYF	TGTGCAAGGCCCCTGTCCTCGCTAGCGCCAAGGGCAGATACGCAGTATTTT
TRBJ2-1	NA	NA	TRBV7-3	CASSPTRDTPYNEQFF	TGTGCCAGCAGCCCCACTCGGGACACACCTTACAATGAGCAGTTCTTC
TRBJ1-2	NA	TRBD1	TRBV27	CASSLGTGGRSGYTF	TGTGCCAGCAGTTTGGGAACAGGGGGACGTAGTGGCTACACCTTC
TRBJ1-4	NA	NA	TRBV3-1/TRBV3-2	CASSQARGATNEKLFF	TGTGCCAGCAGTCAGGCGCGGGGGGCTACTAATGAAAAACTGTTTTTT
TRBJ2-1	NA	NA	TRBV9	CASSVFGVPSEQFF	TGTGCCAGCAGCGTATTCGGGGTTCCGAGTGAGCAGTTCTTC
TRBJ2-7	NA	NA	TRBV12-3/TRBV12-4	CASSFTFSYEQYF	TGTGCCAGCAGTTTCACATTCTCCTACGAGCAGTACTTC
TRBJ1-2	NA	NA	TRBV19	CASSIVPENYGYTF	TGTGCCAGTAGTATAGTGCCAGAAAACTATGGCTACACCTTC
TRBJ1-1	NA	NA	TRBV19	CASRDEERAFF	TGTGCCAGTAGGGACGAAGAGCGAGCTTTCTTT
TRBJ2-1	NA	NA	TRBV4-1	CASSQDHTGNTYNEQFF	TGCGCCAGCAGCCAAGATCACACAGGGAATACCTACAATGAGCAGTTCTTC
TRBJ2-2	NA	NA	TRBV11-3	CASSFLSWGNTGELFF	TGTGCCAGCAGCTTCCTGTCCTGGGGGAACACCGGGGAGCTGTTTTTT
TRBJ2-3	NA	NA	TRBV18	CASSPQGSTDTQYF	TGTGCCAGCTCACCACAAGGGAGCACAGATACGCAGTATTTT
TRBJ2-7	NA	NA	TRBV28	CASSFRKGLLNYEQYF	TGTGCCAGCAGTTTTCGAAAGGGACTCTTAAACTACGAGCAGTACTTC
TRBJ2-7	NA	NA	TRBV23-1	CASSPLQGVWYEQYF	TGCGCCAGCAGTCCCTTACAGGGCGTGTGGTACGAGCAGTACTTC
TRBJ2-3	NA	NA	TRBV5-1	CASSPGQSSSTDTQYF	TGCGCCAGCAGCCCAGGACAGTCCTCTAGCACAGATACGCAGTATTTT
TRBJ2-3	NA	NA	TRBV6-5	CASRRLETDTQYF	TGTGCCAGCAGGAGGCTGGAGACAGATACGCAGTATTTT
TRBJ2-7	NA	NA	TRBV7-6	CASSFHAYGAGKTYEQYF	TGTGCCAGCAGCTTTCACGCCTACGGGGCAGGGAAAACCTACGAGCAGTACTTC